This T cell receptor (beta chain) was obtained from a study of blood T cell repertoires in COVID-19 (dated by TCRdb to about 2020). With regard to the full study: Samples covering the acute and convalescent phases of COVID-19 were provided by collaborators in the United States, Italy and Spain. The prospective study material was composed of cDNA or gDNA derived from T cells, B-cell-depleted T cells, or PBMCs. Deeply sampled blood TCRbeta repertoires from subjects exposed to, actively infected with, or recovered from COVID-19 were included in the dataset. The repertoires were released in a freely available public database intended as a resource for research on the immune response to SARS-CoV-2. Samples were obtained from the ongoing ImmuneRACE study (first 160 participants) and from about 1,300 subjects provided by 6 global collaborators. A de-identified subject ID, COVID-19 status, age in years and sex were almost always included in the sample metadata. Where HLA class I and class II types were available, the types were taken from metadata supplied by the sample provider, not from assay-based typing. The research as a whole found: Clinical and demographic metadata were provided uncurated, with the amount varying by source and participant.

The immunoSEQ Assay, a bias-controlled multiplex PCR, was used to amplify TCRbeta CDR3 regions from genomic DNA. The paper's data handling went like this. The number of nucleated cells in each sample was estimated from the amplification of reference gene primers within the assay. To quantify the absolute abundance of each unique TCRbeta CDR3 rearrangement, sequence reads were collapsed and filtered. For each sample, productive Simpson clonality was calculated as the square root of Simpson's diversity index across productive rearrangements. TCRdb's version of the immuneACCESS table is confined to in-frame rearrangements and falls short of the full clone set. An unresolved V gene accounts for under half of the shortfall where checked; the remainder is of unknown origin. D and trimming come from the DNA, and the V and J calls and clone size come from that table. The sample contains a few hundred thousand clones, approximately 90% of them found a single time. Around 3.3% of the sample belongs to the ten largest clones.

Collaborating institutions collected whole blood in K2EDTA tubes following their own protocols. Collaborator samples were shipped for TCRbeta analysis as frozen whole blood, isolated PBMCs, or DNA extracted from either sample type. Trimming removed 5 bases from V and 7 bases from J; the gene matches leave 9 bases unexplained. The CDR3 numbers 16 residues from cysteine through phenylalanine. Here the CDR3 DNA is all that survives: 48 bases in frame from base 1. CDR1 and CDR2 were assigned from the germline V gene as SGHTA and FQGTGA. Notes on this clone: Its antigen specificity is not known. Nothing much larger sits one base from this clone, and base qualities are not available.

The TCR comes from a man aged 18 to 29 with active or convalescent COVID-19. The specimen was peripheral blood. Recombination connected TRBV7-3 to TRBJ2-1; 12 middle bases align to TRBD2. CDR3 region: CASSPRLAGEFNEQFF. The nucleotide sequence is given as TGTGCCAGCAGCCCGCGACTAGCGGGAGAGTTTAATGAGCAGTTCTTC.